Below, 28 T cell receptor beta chains from the same sample are listed, as sequenced in a study of blood T cell repertoires in COVID-19. The protocol was immunoSEQ multiplex PCR, while the TCRdb copy is restricted to in-frame clones and leaves out a portion. The sample holds hundreds of thousands of clones, about 85% seen once. The sample was PBMCs or T cells enriched from blood (not recorded which). The source is a woman between 18 and 29 years old with acute COVID-19.

This clone was counted only a few times. The CDR3 nucleotides are TGTGCCAGCTCACCGCGAGACTCGGGACAGGGGGTACACGAGCAGTACTTC. Translated, it gives CASSPRDSGQGVHEQYF. This chain links TRBV18 with TRBJ2-7; TRBD1 matches at 11 bases. The CDR3 is made up of 17 amino acids. Trimming took 3 bases from V and 5 from J; bases not matched to a gene: 12. Germline V gene data show CDR1 as KGHSH and CDR2 as LQKENI.

The J gene is TRBJ2-5, the V gene TRBV11-2, with 9 bases identical to TRBD2. The trim removed 1 base at V and 7 bases at J, leaving 10 bases unmatched. The CDR3 length is 16 residues. Germline V lookup: CDR1 SGHAT, CDR2 FQNNGV. CDR3 loop: CASSLAGVAGEATQYF. In nucleotides, the CDR3 is TGTGCCAGCAGCTTAGCCGGGGTAGCGGGAGAGGCGACCCAGTACTTC.

This clone was seen once. J is TRBJ2-3 and V is TRBV7-3; 7 nucleotides match TRBD1. CDR3 length: 13 residues. J lost 2 bases, V lost 8 bases, and 4 bases had no gene match. From germline, CDR1 is SGHTA and CDR2 FQGTGA. CDR3 sequence (DNA): TGTGCCAGCTCTAGGGGGCCCACAGATACGCAGTATTTT. Translated, it gives CASSRGPTDTQYF.

J is TRBJ2-3 and V is TRBV7-2; maybe TRBD2 (5 bases). The CDR3 extends over 14 amino acids. The germline V gene has CDR1 SGHTA and CDR2 FQGNSA. The ends were cut back, 3 bases at V and 1 base at J, with 8 bases in the middle. The CDR3 DNA sequence: TGTGCCAGCAGCTTGGGGAGCCGCACAGATACGCAGTATTTT. It codes for CASSLGSRTDTQYF.

V gene TRBV13 combines with J gene TRBJ2-1; TRBD2 aligns across 16 bases. This CDR3 has 19 amino acids. Germline CDR1 is PRHDT and CDR2 is FYEKMQ (reference sequence). Losses at the gene ends were 3 bases for V and 3 bases for J; bases not matched to a gene: 8. CDR3 bases: TGTGCCAGCAGCTTCAGGGGACTAGCGGGAGGGATAGTCTACAATGAGCAGTTCTTC. Protein: CASSFRGLAGGIVYNEQFF.

The chain has TRBV25-1 and TRBJ1-2, with 10 bases matching TRBD1. Looked up from germline, CDR1 is MGHDK and CDR2 is SYGVNS. Trimming cost V 7 bases and J 2 bases; bases outside gene matches: 4. The length of the CDR3 is 14 residues. The CDR3 DNA follows: TGTGCCAGCAAAAGGACAGGGGGGAACTATGGCTACACCTTC. It translates to CASKRTGGNYGYTF.

This clone has just a few counts. The chain links TRBV15 to TRBJ2-2, with a possible D match to TRBD2 (5 bases). Germline CDR1 LNHNV, CDR2 YYDKDF (reference sequence). CDR3 size: 15 residues. V shed 0 bases and J shed 8 bases, with 13 bases lying between them. CDR3 DNA: TGTGCCACCAGCAGAGAGGGTAGCGTGGCAGGGGAGCTGTTTTTT. This codes for CATSREGSVAGELFF.

This chain joins TRBV4-3 and TRBJ2-3; TRBD2 is a possible D gene (5 bases). V gave up 0 bases and J gave up 5 bases, with 18 bases separating them. From germline, CDR1 is LGHNA and CDR2 YSLEER. The CDR3 has 17 residues. The CDR3 sequence: CASSQDGWRLPGDTQYF. CDR3 coding DNA: TGCGCCAGCAGCCAAGATGGATGGAGACTACCTGGAGATACGCAGTATTTT.

This clone was counted once. This rearrangement joins TRBV7-8 to TRBJ1-3, with TRBD1 matching 10 bases. V trimming: 3 bases; J trimming: 3 bases; junction bases outside the gene matches: 8. Germline V gene sequence: CDR1 SGHVS, CDR2 FQNEAQ. The CDR3 is 17 amino acids. CDR3 in DNA: TGTGCCAGCAGCTTTACCGGGACAGGGGATCTTGGAAACACCATATATTTT. It specifies CASSFTGTGDLGNTIYF.

This chain links TRBV6-1 with TRBJ2-5; D may be TRBD2 (6 bases). Germline CDR1 is MNHNS and CDR2 is SASEGT. V dropped 2 bases and J dropped 0 bases, with 10 bases sitting between them. The CDR3 contains 15 residues. CDR3 protein: CASSERGRYQETQYF. The CDR3 DNA is TGTGCCAGCAGTGAAAGAGGGAGGTACCAAGAGACCCAGTACTTC.

This clone has a single count. The chain carries TRBV18 and TRBJ1-3, with 7 bases lining up with TRBD1. This CDR3 has 15 amino acids. V gave up 5 bases and J gave up 4 bases; unmatched junction bases: 8. Per germline, CDR1 KGHSH and CDR2 LQKENI. The CDR3 sequence: CASSWQGVGGNTIYF. The CDR3 DNA follows: TGTGCCAGCTCATGGCAGGGGGTCGGAGGAAACACCATATATTTT.

The chain links TRBV10-2 to TRBJ1-4, with 8 bases lining up with TRBD1. With V trimmed by 3 bases and J by 8 bases, 8 bases remained unmatched. Per the germline V gene, CDR1 is WSHSY and CDR2 is SAAADI. The CDR3 totals 15 residues. CDR3 in DNA: TGCGCCAGCAGTGAATTTCAGGGGGCGGGGGAAAAACTGTTTTTT. Translating gives CASSEFQGAGEKLFF.

The chain carries TRBV12-3 or TRBV12-4 and TRBJ1-2, with 7 bases matching TRBD1. This CDR3 contains 13 residues. V was pared by 5 bases and J by 10 bases, with 10 bases of the junction left unmatched. The CDR3 here is CASSKLPGQSYTF. As DNA, the CDR3 is TGTGCCAGCAGTAAACTCCCGGGACAGTCCTACACCTTC.

V gene TRBV7-2 combines with J gene TRBJ2-2, with 8 bases matching TRBD1. With 4 bases clipped from V and 5 bases from J, the junction kept 6 bases outside the gene matches. Germline V gene data show CDR1 as SGHTA and CDR2 as FQGNSA. The CDR3 is made up of 15 amino acids. The DNA of the CDR3 is TGTGCCAGCAGCTCAGGACAGGGAGGTACCGGGGAGCTGTTTTTT. Protein: CASSSGQGGTGELFF. The whole variable domain, remainder taken from reference TRBV7-2 and TRBJ2-2, is GAGVSQSPSNKVTEKGKDVELRCDPISGHTALYWYRQSLGQGLEFLIYFQGNSAPDKSGLPSDRFSAERTGGSVSTLTIQRTQQEDSAVYLCASSSGQGGTGELFFGEGSRLTVL.

This chain joins TRBV2 and TRBJ1-5, with D hard to call. There are 12 residues in the CDR3. Trimming removed 5 bases at V and 6 bases at J, with 8 bases between. Germline V gene lookup returns CDR1 SNHLY and CDR2 FYNNEI. CDR3 residues: CASSPQVQPQHF. Here the CDR3 DNA reads TGTGCCAGCAGTCCTCAGGTTCAGCCCCAGCATTTT.

V gene TRBV9 combines with J gene TRBJ2-7; weak D call: TRBD1 (6 bases). Trimming pared 0 bases from V and 7 bases from J, leaving 14 bases between. CDR1 is SGDLS and CDR2 is YYNGEE in the germline V gene. The CDR3 covers 14 residues. The CDR3 sequence is CASSVETGPLEQYF. CDR3 sequence (DNA): TGTGCCAGCAGCGTAGAGACAGGACCTTTGGAGCAGTACTTC.

V is TRBV5-1 and J is TRBJ2-2; no firm D call. The V gene lost 0 bases and the J gene lost 10 bases, with 10 bases spanning the gap. Germline CDR1 reads SGHRS; CDR2 reads YFSETQ. The CDR3 covers 13 residues. The CDR3 region has the DNA TGCGCCAGCAGCTTGGCCTCGACTGCGGAGCTGTTTTTT. Protein sequence: CASSLASTAELFF.

J is TRBJ1-5 and V is TRBV6-2 or TRBV6-3; TRBD1 aligns across 8 bases. The CDR3 extends over 17 amino acids. Losses at the gene ends were 2 bases for V and 1 base for J; bases not matched to a gene: 7. CDR1 and CDR2 from the germline V gene are MNHEY and SVGEGT. CDR3 nucleotide sequence: TGTGCCAGCAGTTACGACAGGGGAGTAATAAGCAATCAGCCCCAGCATTTT. Translated, it gives CASSYDRGVISNQPQHF.

The chain uses TRBV6-5 and TRBJ2-6, with TRBD1 as a possible D gene (6 bases). The germline V gene encodes CDR1 MNHEY and CDR2 SVGAGI. Trimming stripped 4 bases from V and 4 bases from J, with 11 bases between. The CDR3 runs to 15 residues. CDR3: CASSLTGLGANVLTF. CDR3 bases: TGTGCCAGCAGTTTAACAGGGTTGGGGGCCAACGTCCTGACTTTC.

This chain uses TRBV24-1 with TRBJ2-2, with D perhaps matching TRBD2 (5 bases). This CDR3 is built from 14 residues. V was pared by 4 bases and J by 1 base, with 6 bases between. Germline values: CDR1 KGHDR, CDR2 SFDVKD. The CDR3, as DNA: TGTGCCACCAGTGACGGGGAGAACACCGGGGAGCTGTTTTTT. Residues: CATSDGENTGELFF.

The V call is TRBV11-2, the J call TRBJ2-1; D may be TRBD2 (6 bases). The V and J ends lost 0 bases and 2 bases respectively, with 14 bases between them. CDR1 and CDR2 from the germline V gene are SGHAT and FQNNGV. This CDR3 has 17 amino acids. The CDR3 loop is CASSLDLGEVAYNEQFF. The CDR3 coding sequence is TGTGCCAGCAGCTTAGATTTGGGGGAGGTGGCCTACAATGAGCAGTTCTTC.

The rearrangement uses TRBV11-2 and TRBJ1-5, with D perhaps matching TRBD1 (6 bases). In germline, CDR1 is SGHAT, CDR2 FQNNGV. V shed 5 bases and J shed 4 bases, with 15 bases lying between them. The CDR3 contains 15 residues. CDR3 in DNA: TGTGCCAGCAGCGCCCAGGGGTCGGGGAATCAGCCCCAGCATTTT. Protein: CASSAQGSGNQPQHF.

Here the CDR3 reads CASSQAGGEAFF. The DNA for the CDR3 is TGCGCCAGCAGTCAAGCAGGGGGAGAAGCTTTCTTT. The chain links TRBV23-1 to TRBJ1-1, with 7 bases lining up with TRBD1. TRBV23-1 is classed as an ORF, of uncertain function. This CDR3 has 12 amino acids. With V trimmed by 2 bases and J by 8 bases, 2 bases remained unmatched.

The chain combines TRBV3-1 (or the pseudogene TRBV3-2) with TRBJ2-1; D possibly corresponds to TRBD1 (6 bases). CDR1 and CDR2 from the germline V gene are LGHDT and YNNKEL (reference sequence). This CDR3 comprises 16 residues. V dropped 7 bases and J dropped 1 base, with 17 bases sitting between them. In DNA form, the CDR3 reads TGTGCCAGCACACCCACTGGGACACTGTCCTACAATGAGCAGTTCTTC. Residues: CASTPTGTLSYNEQFF.

J is TRBJ2-4 and V is TRBV19, with D possibly matching TRBD1 (6 bases). V lost 4 bases to trimming and J lost 7 bases, with 11 bases between them. The CDR3 is 13 amino acids. Germline V lookup: CDR1 LNHDA, CDR2 SQIVND (reference sequence). This CDR3 reads CASSTGDRNIQYF. DNA for the CDR3: TGTGCCAGTAGTACAGGGGACCGTAACATTCAGTACTTC.

The genes are TRBV6-2 or TRBV6-3 and TRBJ2-1, with 13 positions matching TRBD2. Trimming cost V 6 bases and J 7 bases; bases outside gene matches: 6. Germline V gene lookup returns CDR1 MNHEY and CDR2 SVGEGT. The CDR3 is 15 amino acids. DNA for the CDR3: TGTGCCAGCAGCAAACTAGCGGGAGGGTTAAATGAGCAGTTCTTC. It yields the protein CASSKLAGGLNEQFF.

This CDR3 is CSASPPGQDYEQYF. In DNA form, the CDR3 reads TGCAGTGCTAGTCCCCCGGGACAGGACTACGAGCAGTACTTC. The J gene is TRBJ2-7, the V gene TRBV20-1, with 8 nucleotides matching TRBD1. The length of the CDR3 is 14 residues. Germline CDR1 DFQATT, CDR2 SNEGSKA (reference sequence). Germline trimming cut 3 bases from V and 3 bases from J; bases unmatched to any gene: 7.

The chain's CDR3 is CASSILGGRAGEQYF. For the CDR3, the DNA is TGTGCCAGTAGTATTTTGGGCGGGAGGGCTGGTGAGCAGTACTTC. This rearrangement joins TRBV19 to TRBJ2-7; 9 bases agree with TRBD2. The length of the CDR3 is 15 residues. Germline loops: CDR1 LNHDA, CDR2 SQIVND (reference sequence). Trimming cost V 3 bases and J 7 bases; bases outside gene matches: 10.